The subject of this entry is one T cell receptor beta chain. The data originate from a study of blood T cell repertoires in COVID-19. Whole-study context: Samples representing acute and convalescent COVID-19 were sourced from the United States, Italy and Spain. Nucleic acid was either cDNA or gDNA, and it came from T cells, B-cell-depleted T cells, or PBMCs.

The table came from immunoSEQ multiplex PCR; TCRdb's copy has only in-frame clones and leaves some out. The data hold approximately 100,000 clones, with around three quarters observed a single time. Trimming took 7 bases from V and 2 from J, leaving 18 bases between them. This CDR3 has 15 amino acids. Germline loops: CDR1 MNHEY, CDR2 SVGEGT. This clonotype was sampled from a human donor in a cohort sampled during active or convalescent COVID-19. The sequenced sample consisted of peripheral blood. The V call is TRBV6-2 or TRBV6-3, the J call TRBJ2-7; D uncertain. The CDR3 reads CASTPQFTKTYEQYF. The CDR3 DNA reads as TGTGCCAGCACCCCCCAGTTTACGAAGACCTACGAGCAGTACTTC.